The rows below give T cell receptor beta chains drawn from one sample of a study of blood T cells in healthy people across ages. TCRdb reprocessed the 5' RACE reads via MiXCR and lists one record per CDR3 protein. The sample consists of around 650,000 distinct CDR3 sequences, approximately 40% of them appearing once. Sequencing used blood. These receptors were taken from a man older than 75 in good health. The CDR3 runs from the conserved cysteine through the conserved F or W. A D gene is named only where the DNA matches it firmly. Clone size is stated in some rows and not others, as once, few, many or a class when expanded.

TRBV6-2/TRBV6-3	-	TRBJ2-7	-	TGTGCCAGCAGTAACGGGGACTTCCACGAGCAGTACTTC	CASSNGDFHEQYF
TRBV11-3	-	TRBJ2-3	-	TGTGCCAGCAGCCCAGGGCCAGCTGGAGATACGCAGTATTTT	CASSPGPAGDTQYF
TRBV12-3/TRBV12-4	few	TRBJ2-5	TRBD2	TGTGCCAGCAGTTTAGGGACTAGCGTCGTAGAGACCCAGTACTTC	CASSLGTSVVETQYF
TRBV29-1	many	TRBJ2-7	TRBD2	TGCAGCGTCGGACTAGCGGGAGGGCCCGGGGCCTACGAGCAGTACTTC	CSVGLAGGPGAYEQYF
TRBV2	few	TRBJ2-6	-	TGTGCCAGCGTACGGAACTCTGGGGCCAACGTCCTGACTTTC	CASVRNSGANVLTF
TRBV2	-	TRBJ1-2	TRBD1	TGTGCCAGCAGTGAACAGGACAGGGGAAGCTACACCTTC	CASSEQDRGSYTF
TRBV12-3/TRBV12-4	many	TRBJ1-1	-	TGTGCCAGCAGTTTCCGCTCTGAAGCTTTCTTT	CASSFRSEAFF
TRBV20-1	-	TRBJ1-5	-	TGCAGTGCTAGAGATAGGAGGATTAGCAATCAGCCCCAGCATTTT	CSARDRRISNQPQHF
TRBV12-5	-	TRBJ2-3	TRBD2	TGTGCTAGTAGTAGCGGGAGTAGCACAGATACGCGGTATTTT	CASSSGSSTDTRYF
TRBV20-1	many	TRBJ2-1	TRBD2	TGCAGTGCTAGAGATCTGCTCCCTAGCGGGGGGGCCGATGAGCAGTTCTTC	CSARDLLPSGGADEQFF
TRBV18	-	TRBJ2-7	TRBD1	TGTGCCAGCTCCGGGACAGTTAATTCGTACGAGCAGTACTTC	CASSGTVNSYEQYF
TRBV6-2/TRBV6-3	few	TRBJ2-1	-	TGTGCCAGCTCTAACGGACAGCAGCAGTTCTTC	CASSNGQQQFF
TRBV28	-	TRBJ2-3	-	TGTGCCAGCAGTAGGACGCAGGGGCCTCCGGCAGATACGCAGTATTTT	CASSRTQGPPADTQYF